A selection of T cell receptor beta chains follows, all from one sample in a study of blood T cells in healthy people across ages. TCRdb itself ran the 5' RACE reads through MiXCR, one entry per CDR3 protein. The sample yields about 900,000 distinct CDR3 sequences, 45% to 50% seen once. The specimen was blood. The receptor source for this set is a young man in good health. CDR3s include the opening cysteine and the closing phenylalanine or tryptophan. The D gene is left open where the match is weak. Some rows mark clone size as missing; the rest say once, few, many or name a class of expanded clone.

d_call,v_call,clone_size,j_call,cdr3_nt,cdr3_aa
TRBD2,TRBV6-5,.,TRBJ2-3,TGTGCCAGCAGTTCACTAGCGGGCGCGCGGGAGGATACGCAGTATTTT,CASSSLAGAREDTQYF
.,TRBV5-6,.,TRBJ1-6,TGTGCCAGCAGCTTGGCCCAGACACCCCTCCACTTT,CASSLAQTPLHF
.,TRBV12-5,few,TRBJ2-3,TGTGCTAGTGGTTTGGGAAGTGGGTCAGCGACAGATACGCAGTATTTT,CASGLGSGSATDTQYF
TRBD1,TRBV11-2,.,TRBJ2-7,TGTGCATCAGGGGGTTCCAACTCCTACGAGCAGTACTTC,CASGGSNSYEQYF
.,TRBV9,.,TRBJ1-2,TGTGCCAGCAGCGTTCAGGGGCCCTACTATGGCTACACCTTC,CASSVQGPYYGYTF
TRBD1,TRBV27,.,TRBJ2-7,TGTGCCAGCAGTTTAATGGCGGCAGGGGGCTCGTACGAGCAGTACTTC,CASSLMAAGGSYEQYF
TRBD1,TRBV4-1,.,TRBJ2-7,TGCGCCAGCAGCCAAGAACAGGGGAGAGGGCAGTACTTC,CASSQEQGRGQYF
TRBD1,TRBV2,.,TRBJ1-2,TGTGCCAGCACCATATTACAGGGGAACTATGGCTACACCTTC,CASTILQGNYGYTF
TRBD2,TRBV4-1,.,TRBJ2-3,TGCGCCAGCAGCACCCCTAGCGGGGGGGTGTCAGATACGCAGTATTTT,CASSTPSGGVSDTQYF
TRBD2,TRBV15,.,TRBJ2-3,TGTGCCACCAGCAGTTTCCTAGCGGGGAGCGGGGATACGCAGTATTTT,CATSSFLAGSGDTQYF
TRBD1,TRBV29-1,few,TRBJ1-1,TGCAGCGTCCAAGACAGGGGGCGGAACACTGAAGCTTTCTTT,CSVQDRGRNTEAFF
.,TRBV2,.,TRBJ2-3,TGTGCCAGCAGTGGGACTTACACAGATACGCAGTATTTT,CASSGTYTDTQYF
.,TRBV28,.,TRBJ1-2,TGTGCCAGCCGTGGCACCGACTATGGCTACACCTTC,CASRGTDYGYTF
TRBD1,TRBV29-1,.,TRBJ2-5,TGCAGCGTTCGGGGACAGGGGGAAGAGACCCAGTACTTC,CSVRGQGEETQYF
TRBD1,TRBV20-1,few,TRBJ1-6,TGCAGTGCTTACCAAGAACAGGGGATCTATAATTCACCCCTCCACTTT,CSAYQEQGIYNSPLHF
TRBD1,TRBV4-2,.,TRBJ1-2,TGTGCCAGCAGCCAAGATGTCGACAGGGGGCAGGGCTACACCTTC,CASSQDVDRGQGYTF
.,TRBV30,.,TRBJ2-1,TGTGCCTGGAGGCCAGGGGTACTTTACAATGAGCAGTTCTTC,CAWRPGVLYNEQFF
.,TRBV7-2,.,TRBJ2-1,TGTGCCAGCAGCCAGGGAAAACAAGAGACCCAGTTCTTC,CASSQGKQETQFF
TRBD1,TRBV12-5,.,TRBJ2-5,TGTGCTAGTGGACCGGGACAGACGAGTCAAGAGACCCAGTACTTC,CASGPGQTSQETQYF
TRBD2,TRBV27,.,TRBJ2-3,TGTGCCAGCAGTCCCAGTAGCGGGGGCTCCACAGATACGCAGTATTTT,CASSPSSGGSTDTQYF
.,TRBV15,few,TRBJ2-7,TGTGCCACCAGCAGCGAGGACAGCCTCTCCTACGAGCAGTACTTC,CATSSEDSLSYEQYF
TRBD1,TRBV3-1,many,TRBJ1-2,TGTGCCAGCAGCCGGACAGGGAATGGCTACACCTTC,CASSRTGNGYTF
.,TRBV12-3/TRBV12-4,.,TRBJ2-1,TGTGCCAGCAGGCACTACTGGCGGGGGCTATCCTACAATGAGCAGTTCTTC,CASRHYWRGLSYNEQFF
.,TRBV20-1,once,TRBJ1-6,TGCAGTGCTAGAGAGAGACCCTATAATTCACCCCTCCACTTT,CSARERPYNSPLHF
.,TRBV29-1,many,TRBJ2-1,TGCAGCGTTGAGGTAGGGTACAATGAGCAGTTCTTC,CSVEVGYNEQFF
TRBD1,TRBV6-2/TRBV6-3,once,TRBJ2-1,TGTGCCAGCAGATCGGGACAGAAGACCAATGAGCAGTTCTTC,CASRSGQKTNEQFF
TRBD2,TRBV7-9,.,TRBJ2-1,TGTGCCAGCAGCCCGGGGACTAGCTTGTTCTTC,CASSPGTSLFF
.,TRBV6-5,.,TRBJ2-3,TGTGCCAGCAGTTACTCGGGGGGGGCCGGGACATTCACAGATACGCAGTATTTT,CASSYSGGAGTFTDTQYF
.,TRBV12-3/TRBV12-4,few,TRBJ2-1,TGTGCCAGCAGTACGGACCTCTACAATGAGCAGTTCTTC,CASSTDLYNEQFF
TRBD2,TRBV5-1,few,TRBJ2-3,TGCGCCAGCAGCCGCGGACTAGACACAGATACGCAGTATTTT,CASSRGLDTDTQYF
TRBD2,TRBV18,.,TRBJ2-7,TGTGCCAGCTCACTCGCCAATAGCGGGGGAGGCGAGCAGTACTTC,CASSLANSGGGEQYF
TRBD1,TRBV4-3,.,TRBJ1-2,TGCGCCAGCAGCCAAGAAAAGGGGGCTGGCTACACCTTC,CASSQEKGAGYTF
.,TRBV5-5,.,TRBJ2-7,TGTGCCAGCAGACCCGACGGCTTCCCCTACGAGCAGTACTTC,CASRPDGFPYEQYF
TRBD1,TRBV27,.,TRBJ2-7,TGTGCCGGGGGAAGACAGGGGGCTCATTACGAGCAGTACTTC,CAGGRQGAHYEQYF